This T cell receptor (beta chain) came from a study of long-term antiretroviral therapy in people with HIV (dated by TCRdb to the early 2020s). Describing the broader study: Collection of the earliest samples took place about a decade ahead of the 2015 WHO recommendation for immediate ART, at a time when ART was typically delayed until CD4 counts fell. This retrospective serial study examined whether starting ART and sustained HIV suppression were associated with changes in the composition and diversity of the TRB repertoire in peripheral blood. The cohort contributed 150 to 200 cryopreserved PBMC samples from 30 adults with confirmed HIV infection, collected serially over a mean of around 6 years (range 1-12). Of the roughly 27 participants with HIV, roughly 10 were female. No cross-contamination during QIAcube processing was shown when test extractions of a monoclonal T-cell line were performed alongside fewer than 35 polyclonal samples. Overall study results and their limits: The samples span the years 2004 to 2017, and the ART regimens used may be less effective than current regimens. Narrower CDR3 length ranges were observed in HIV repertoires than in controls, and an antigen-experienced repertoire with only a slight naive shift after ART was suggested by the network structure. Inferences about post-ART repertoire changes were limited because no data were available on ART adherence, viral resistance or therapy changes. The repertoire was dominated across all time points by expanded TRB clones identified before ART initiation, although this dominance was seen to fluctuate and to decrease in many PLHIV after ART. Because pre-ART samples had limited cell numbers, unsorted PBMC were profiled rather than sorted CD4+ and CD8+ T cells. Since PBMC availability was limited, sequencing covered only the TCR beta chain, with no alpha chain pairing. Starting ART was linked to a significant rise in TRB diversity, yet even with long-term ART the diversity remained significantly lower than in transplant donor controls.

Participants were included only if at least one PBMC sample before ART initiation and at least two post-ART samples were available. All participants with HIV were treated in the United States of America. Before DNA extraction, cryopreserved samples containing about 0.9-11 million PBMC were thawed and washed. At the time of the earliest PBMC sample, participants with HIV were aged between roughly 20 and 55 years. Each participant contributed PBMC samples from 1-4 timepoints before ART initiation and 2-8 timepoints after ART initiation, with a median of 7 samples. Serial HIV viral load, CD4+ T-cell count, ART history and demographic data were obtained for every participant. Using a Qiagen kit on a QIAcube, genomic DNA was extracted from unsorted PBMC, with samples processed in batches of 12. As concerns this clone: Its antigen has not been determined. No quality values exist for individual bases; no much larger clone is one base distant.

The immunoSEQ hsTCRB v3.0 assay was used at survey level resolution for TRB variable region sequencing. The target sequencing depth for TRB was 40,000-50,000 T-cell genomes per sample. An Illumina MiSeq with a v3 150-cycle kit was used to sequence the pooled TRB libraries. Per the authors' processing: Repertoire analysis was performed in R inside a reproducible Nextflow workflow that covered QC, data transformation and analysis. LymphoSeq2, an R package for AIRR-Seq data exploration, was used to implement custom analyses. Four samples that produced fewer than 5000 total TRB sequences were removed, so fewer than 200 HIV repertoires were analyzed. Of the 188 retained HIV repertoires, under 65 were collected before and more than 120 after ART initiation. Each repertoire was downsampled to 5000 TRB nucleotide sequences, and summary statistics were averaged across 100 downsampling iterations. TRB sequences were retained for analysis only if CDR3 regions of at least seven amino acids were present. Two measures captured diversity: a Shannon entropy-derived clonality score and the Gini coefficient. Repertoire networks linked the top 5000 CDR3 amino acid sequences whenever two sequences differed by an edit distance of one. Antigen specificity groups and MHC restriction were predicted for TRB CDR3 amino acid sequences with GLIPH2. CDR3 amino acid sequences were matched against VDJdb and McPAS-TCR to flag known CMV, EBV, HIV or tissue antigen associations. Pre-ART, post-ART and control groups were compared with Wilcoxon signed-rank tests and Holm-Bonferroni correction. TCRdb provides this immuneACCESS table in a form limited to in-frame rearrangements. Some clones are lacking; in checked studies, under half of them reflect an unresolved V gene, and why the rest are absent is not known. D and trimming were read from the DNA, whereas the V and J calls and clone size are those reported in that table. Within this sample are roughly 29,000 clones, with about 85% of them counted one time only. The top ten clonotypes cover more than 6.5% of the sample.

From its cysteine to its phenylalanine, the CDR3 spans 16 amino acids. Kept here is only the CDR3 DNA, which spans 48 bases and is read in frame from base 1. The germline V gene gives CDR1 as SGHVS and CDR2 as FQNEAQ. The germline ends are 12 bases apart after V is trimmed by 3 bases and J by 1 base. The chain couples TRBV7-8 to TRBJ2-2; TRBD1 might be the D gene, on 6 matching bases. The sequencing here drew on unsorted PBMCs, taken 3 years after starting antiretroviral therapy. This TCR came from a man aged 35 to 55 with HIV. CDR3 region: CASSFRGDMNTGELFF. The base sequence is TGTGCCAGCAGCTTTAGAGGGGACATGAACACCGGGGAGCTGTTTTTT.